This T cell receptor (beta chain) appears in the sequencing data of a study of Graves' ophthalmopathy and Graves' hyperthyroidism. Findings and caveats of the study: For separating ophthalmopathy from stable hyperthyroidism, a 13-signature model gave 87.88% sensitivity and 80% to 84% specificity. Among expanded thyroid clonotypes above 0.001 frequency, most also occurred in blood.

Amplified material comprised TCR beta CDR3 regions derived from RNA transcripts. The first round was an RT-PCR with HTBI primers, and the second round was a multiplex PCR. TCRdb passed the multiplex PCR reads through MiXCR, listing each CDR3 protein once. The table includes almost 750,000 distinct CDR3 sequences, 40% detected once. Exclusion covered patients with other autoimmune diseases or uncontrolled infections (as well as pregnancy or lactation). Clinical symptoms and serum thyroxine were used for diagnosis; TRAb, thyroid ultrasound and orbital computed tomography were also relied on. Per the germline V gene, CDR1 is SGHDN and CDR2 is FVKESK. Germline trimming cut 0 bases from V and 3 bases from J; bases unmatched to any gene: 5. The CDR3 length is 15 residues. In this sample, this clonotype turned up a few times. Its antigen is undetermined.

The sequencing sample was made of peripheral blood. The chain joins TRBV14 to TRBJ2-7; 7 bases map to TRBD2. The receptor comes from an adult man with Graves' ophthalmopathy. As DNA, the CDR3 is TGTGCCAGCAGCCAAGATCGGGCTAGCGGCTACGAGCAGTACTTC. Translated: CASSQDRASGYEQYF.